This entry lists 8 T cell receptor beta chains sequenced from one sample in a study of OX40 agonist ivuxolimab in advanced cancers. Libraries were prepared through the immunoSEQ multiplex PCR assay. TCRdb stores this immuneACCESS table with in-frame sequences only. Part of the clones is absent; in the studies checked, under half of the shortfall reflects unresolved V genes, and no reason is known for the rest. The sample records about 73,000 clones, more than 75% of which are singletons. The biggest ten clones account for approximately 0.7% of the sample. Material: CD4+ or CD8+ T cells sorted from blood, obtained in a trial of the OX40 agonist ivuxolimab. The receptors were sampled from an adult with an advanced solid tumor such as melanoma, head and neck, liver or kidney cancer.

The chain carries TRBV10-1 and TRBJ1-1; D is unclear. In germline, CDR1 is WNHNN, CDR2 SYGVQD (reference sequence). The germline V and J ends were trimmed by 3 bases and 2 bases, with 7 bases remaining between them. This CDR3 spans 13 amino acids. The CDR3 sequence is CASSDGLNTEAFF. The CDR3 region has the DNA TGCGCCAGCAGTGACGGTTTAAACACTGAAGCTTTCTTT.

The chain has TRBV7-3 and TRBJ2-7; 7 positions match TRBD1. V was clipped by 5 bases and J by 5 bases; unmatched bases: 15. This CDR3 comprises 16 residues. Germline values: CDR1 SGHTA, CDR2 FQGTGA. The CDR3 DNA reads as TGTGCCAGCAGCCCGACTATGTCCACAGGGGCCGACGAGCAGTACTTC. Protein product: CASSPTMSTGADEQYF.

This clone has more than one count but fewer than ten. The chain combines TRBV9 with TRBJ1-1; D uncertain. Trimming took 4 bases from V and 1 from J, leaving 8 bases between them. CDR1 is SGDLS, CDR2 YYNGEE, per germline. This CDR3 contains 13 residues. The CDR3 DNA reads as TGTGCCAGCAGCCCCCGACCGAACACTGAAGCTTTCTTT. It translates to CASSPRPNTEAFF.

This chain joins TRBV9 and TRBJ1-2, with D uncertain. The V gene lost 3 bases and the J gene lost 2 bases, with 14 bases spanning the gap. This CDR3 spans 15 amino acids. CDR1 is SGDLS, CDR2 YYNGEE, per germline. In DNA, the CDR3 is TGTGCCAGCAGCGCAGAAGGACGGCTGAACTATGGCTACACCTTC. Residues: CASSAEGRLNYGYTF.

The chain has TRBV27 and TRBJ1-1, with a weak D call TRBD1 (5 bases). The CDR3 is 14 amino acids. Germline CDR1 MNHEY, CDR2 SMNVEV (reference sequence). Trimming pared 3 bases from V and 3 bases from J, leaving 11 bases between. DNA for the CDR3: TGTGCCAGCAGTTTCCGCGGGGGGGACACTGAAGCTTTCTTT. As protein: CASSFRGGDTEAFF.

The V gene is TRBV19, the J gene TRBJ1-1; 10 bases are shared with TRBD1. The V gene end was trimmed by 1 base and the J gene end by 4 bases; junction bases not matched to a gene: 3. In germline, CDR1 is LNHDA, CDR2 SQIVND (reference sequence). The CDR3 runs 15 residues. CDR3 amino acids: CASSIVGTGATEAFF. The CDR3 DNA follows: TGTGCCAGTAGTATAGTCGGGACAGGGGCCACTGAAGCTTTCTTT.

CDR3 nucleotides: TGTGCCAGTAGTGTTGAGAACTATGGCTACACCTTC. Its protein product is CASSVENYGYTF. The V gene is TRBV19, the J gene TRBJ1-2; D call uncertain. Germline loops: CDR1 LNHDA, CDR2 SQIVND (reference sequence). V was shortened by 5 bases and J by 2 bases, with 6 bases between the two germline ends. CDR3 length: 12 residues.

The gene calls are TRBV2 and TRBJ2-3, with D possibly being TRBD1 or TRBD2 (5 bases each). V dropped 2 bases and J dropped 0 bases, with 12 bases sitting between them. The germline V gene encodes CDR1 SNHLY and CDR2 FYNNEI. There are 16 residues in the CDR3. CDR3 DNA sequence: TGTGCCAGCAGTGAAAAGAGGGGAGTGAGCACAGATACGCAGTATTTT. Its translation is CASSEKRGVSTDTQYF. The whole variable domain, filled in from reference TRBV2 and TRBJ2-3, reads EPEVTQTPSHQVTQMGQEVILRCVPISNHLYFYWYRQILGQKVEFLVSFYNNEISEKSEIFDDQFSVERPDGSNFTLKIRSTKLEDSAMYFCASSEKRGVSTDTQYFGPGTRLTVL.